This TCR beta chain was identified in a study of blood T cell repertoires in COVID-19. The V and J ends lost 4 bases and 8 bases, in that order; junction bases with no gene match: 6. Germline CDR1 reads SGHRS; CDR2 reads YFSETQ. This CDR3 region has 15 residues. Produced via immunoSEQ multiplex PCR; TCRdb's table is partial and in-frame only. Here the sample spans approximately 120,000 clones, approximately 88% being singletons. The V and J genes are TRBV5-1 and TRBJ2-1, with TRBD2 matching 13 bases. Source material: peripheral blood. This sequence was found in a middle-aged man with acute or convalescent COVID-19. The chain's CDR3 is CASSAGLAGRHEQFF. CDR3 nucleotides: TGCGCCAGCAGCGCGGGACTAGCGGGAAGGCATGAGCAGTTCTTC.